What follows is one TCR beta chain and its context. Its antigen is currently unknown. Since a much larger clone is just one base distant, this may be a read error. This specimen comes from a study of tumor-infiltrating lymphocytes in primary liver carcinoma. Whole-study findings and limits: Tumors carried a top-250-clone fraction significantly exceeding that of blood (p = 0.039).

This CDR3 comprises 15 residues. CDR1 SGHRS and CDR2 YFSETQ come from the germline V gene. Total RNA and DNA came together from around 20-30 mg of bulk tissue without cell sorting. Resection treated the patients' primary liver carcinoma. Infection with HBV was chronic in patients; they were treatment-naive. Sampling of each tumor involved five separate regions. The investigators made TCR beta cDNA from around 540 ng total RNA, using a constant-region primer. Generation of the TCR beta libraries relied on three nested multiplex PCR rounds using slightly modified ARM-PCR. TRBV1-TRBV30 forward primers paired with a C-beta reverse primer drove the first two PCR rounds, around 9 cycles each. MiXCR, run by TCRdb on the multiplex PCR reads, gives a single entry per CDR3 protein. The data hold fewer than 250,000 distinct CDR3 sequences, with approximately 86% observed a single time.

V usage is TRBV5-1 and J usage is TRBJ2-1; the D call may be TRBD1 or TRBD2 (5 bases each). This clonotype was sampled from a middle-aged man with primary liver carcinoma and hepatitis B virus infection. Sequences were obtained from tumor tissue from primary liver carcinoma. CDR3 region: CAGSLVVGTGNEQFF. CDR3 DNA sequence: TGCGCCGGCAGCTTGGTCGTGGGGACGGGTAATGAGCAGTTCTTC.